The TCR beta chain described here comes from a study of vaccination and CD4 T cells after COVID-19. Overall study: The authors exposed cells to overlapping spike peptides derived from SARS-CoV-2, HCoV-NL63, HCoV-OC43 and HCoV-229E.

Findings and caveats of the study: Post-infection sampling omitted early timepoints and covered relatively few convalescent patients. Although the median of SARS-CoV-2-reactive clonotypes rose from roughly 21 to 40, the change was not significant.

Germline loops: CDR1 DFQATT, CDR2 SNEGSKA (reference sequence). The CDR3 extends over 16 amino acids. Trimming took 4 bases from V and 0 from J, leaving 16 bases between them. This clonotype was observed a handful of times. No antigen is known for it. Oncomine TCR Beta short-read sequencing was applied to DNA from cultured CD4+ T cells. TCRdb fed the PCR reads into MiXCR, producing one record per CDR3 protein. The sample shows 8,000 to 11,000 distinct CDR3 sequences, approximately 59% of them seen only once. Stated treatment: approximately 9-day PBMC culture with coronavirus spike peptide pools or control peptides (ViraFEST assay).

The chain recombines TRBV20-1 with TRBJ1-5; D not resolved. Sequences were obtained from CD4+ T cells from blood, cultured in vitro. The sequence came from a human donor who had recovered from COVID-19. CDR3 protein: CSATPGVGYSNQPQHF. Here the CDR3 DNA reads TGCAGTGCTACACCGGGAGTGGGTTATAGCAATCAGCCCCAGCATTTT.